This T cell receptor (beta chain) emerged from a study of T cells in Graves' hyperthyroidism and ophthalmopathy. Study-wide results and limits: Most thyroid-expanded clonotypes above 0.001 were also found in blood.

Researchers barred patients who had uncontrolled infection, other autoimmune disease, pregnancy or lactation. Trimming stripped 3 bases from V and 0 bases from J, with 4 bases between. The germline gives CDR1 SQVTM, CDR2 ANQGSEA. This CDR3 comprises 12 residues. Researchers amplified the TCR beta CDR3 regions from RNA transcripts. HTBI primers were used for first-round RT-PCR of the TCR CDR3. Via MiXCR, TCRdb re-called the multiplex PCR reads, giving one row per CDR3 protein. The data show 480,000 or so distinct CDR3 sequences, approximately 49% seen once. Note on this clonotype: Its antigen is unknown.

The sequence came from an adult woman with Graves' disease, either hyperthyroidism or ophthalmopathy (not recorded which). Sequencing was performed on peripheral blood or thyroid tissue (not recorded which). This chain joins TRBV29-1 and TRBJ2-3, with D unresolved. The CDR3 spells CSVDASTDTQYF. CDR3 in DNA: TGCAGCGTTGATGCTAGCACAGATACGCAGTATTTT.